The TCR beta chain under discussion was sequenced for a study of cytomegalovirus exposure and HLA in healthy donors. Some clones are missing from TCRdb's copy, which holds only in-frame ones; the method was immunoSEQ multiplex PCR. The data contain 150,000 to 200,000 clones, roughly 89% of them singletons. The source of this sequence is a woman between 18 and 29 years old in good health and CMV-seropositive. The sample comprised PBMCs.

CDR3 in DNA: TGTGCCAGCAGTACTGGACTAGCGGGAGGCCGCTCCTACAATGAGCAGTTCTTC. Amino acid sequence: CASSTGLAGGRSYNEQFF. The chain recombines TRBV28 with TRBJ2-1, with 14 bases identical to TRBD2. The germline gives CDR1 MDHEN, CDR2 SYDVKM. V lost 5 bases, J lost 0 bases, and 6 bases stayed unmatched. This CDR3 spans 18 amino acids.